These 20 T cell receptor beta chains originate from one sample sequenced in a study of shared clonotypes between healthy human individuals. Assay: immunoSEQ multiplex PCR; the TCRdb copy retains only in-frame clones and omits some. The profile covers approximately 530,000 clones, with approximately 94% appearing a single time and 0.064% taken by the ten largest. Sequencing used naive CD4+ T cells sorted from blood. The subset: CD45RA+ positively selected. These receptors originate from a woman aged 25 to 45 in good health.

The chain couples TRBV27 to TRBJ1-3; perhaps TRBD1 as D (6 bases). There are 16 residues in the CDR3. Trimming left V 4 bases short and J 3 bases short, with 16 bases between. CDR1 is MNHEY and CDR2 is SMNVEV in the germline V gene (reference sequence). CDR3 nucleotide sequence: TGTGCCAGCAGTTCCCAGAAACAGGGTGGTGGAAACACCATATATTTT. Protein: CASSSQKQGGGNTIYF.

This clone was seen a single time. The V call is TRBV25-1, the J call TRBJ2-7, with TRBD2 matching 7 bases. V lost 9 bases to trimming and J lost 1 base; unmatched junction nucleotides: 3. The CDR3 totals 12 residues. The germline gives CDR1 MGHDK, CDR2 SYGVNS. The CDR3 coding sequence is TGTGCCAGGGGGGGGAGGTCCTACGAGCAGTACTTC. This encodes CARGGRSYEQYF.

This clone has a single count. V usage is TRBV28 and J usage is TRBJ2-5; no clear D gene. The better agreement between TRBJ2-7 and the DNA end casts doubt on the J call. This CDR3 is 13 amino acids long. Germline CDR1 is MDHEN and CDR2 is SYDVKM. This CDR3 is CASTPWSFHEQYF. CDR3 in DNA: TGTGCCAGCACACCGTGGAGCTTCCACGAGCAGTACTTC.

V is TRBV6-5 and J is TRBJ1-2; D uncertain. Germline loops: CDR1 MNHEY, CDR2 SVGAGI. This CDR3 is 14 amino acids long. Trimming pared 0 bases from V and 6 bases from J, leaving 11 bases between. The CDR3 nucleotides read TGTGCCAGCAGTTACTCGAACAGTTTTAATGGCTACACCTTC. As protein: CASSYSNSFNGYTF.

In its sample, this clone was seen once. The J gene is TRBJ1-4, the V gene TRBV28, with 7 nucleotides matching TRBD1. The CDR3 is made up of 14 amino acids. The germline V gene encodes CDR1 MDHEN and CDR2 SYDVKM. V was pared by 5 bases and J by 11 bases, with 11 bases of the junction left unmatched. The CDR3 DNA reads as TGTGCCAGCAGTAGGGGGGGTACAGGGGAGAAACTGTTTTTT. Translation: CASSRGGTGEKLFF.

The rearrangement uses TRBV28 and TRBJ2-5, with 7 bases matching TRBD1. The length of the CDR3 is 14 residues. V lost 4 bases to trimming and J lost 2 bases; unmatched junction nucleotides: 4. Germline CDR1 is MDHEN and CDR2 is SYDVKM. The CDR3 sequence: CASSSRQGQETQYF. DNA for the CDR3: TGTGCCAGCAGTTCCCGACAGGGTCAAGAGACCCAGTACTTC.

This chain links TRBV6-5 with TRBJ2-6, with no clear D. V lost 7 bases, J lost 1 base, and 11 bases lay in between. Germline V gene data show CDR1 as MNHEY and CDR2 as SVGAGI. The CDR3 totals 15 residues. The CDR3: CASNQMGSGANVLTF. DNA of the CDR3: TGTGCCAGCAACCAGATGGGATCTGGGGCCAACGTCCTGACTTTC.

V usage is TRBV23-1 and J usage is TRBJ1-1; a possible D gene is TRBD1 (6 bases). TRBV23-1 is an ORF; its function is uncertain. This CDR3 comprises 17 residues. V lost 0 bases and J lost 4, with 18 bases in between. The CDR3 nucleotides are TGCGCCAGCAGTCAATCGGGGGCAGGGACAAGAGCCACTGAAGCTTTCTTT. This codes for CASSQSGAGTRATEAFF.

On this clone: The sample has other DNA sequences that encode this CDR3 too. The gene calls are TRBV19 and TRBJ2-6, with a possible D match to TRBD1 (5 bases). CDR3 length: 15 amino acids. Germline CDR1 LNHDA, CDR2 SQIVND (reference sequence). Trimming pared 4 bases from V and 0 bases from J, leaving 7 bases between. CDR3 protein: CASSTQGSGANVLTF. In DNA, the CDR3 is TGTGCCAGTAGTACCCAGGGCTCTGGGGCCAACGTCCTGACTTTC.

On this clone: The junction does not match germline at one end; this may be a read error. V and J are TRBV4-1 and TRBJ2-7, with a weak D call TRBD2 (6 bases). The CDR3 is made up of 15 amino acids. Germline loops: CDR1 MGHRA, CDR2 YSYEKL. CDR3 DNA sequence: TGCACCAGCAGCCAGGCGCGGGCGGGGAGATACGAGCAGTACTTC. This gives the protein CTSSQARAGRYEQYF.

V is TRBV19 and J is TRBJ2-7; D may match TRBD1 or TRBD2 (6 bases each). The germline V and J ends were trimmed by 1 base and 3 bases, with 16 bases remaining between them. Germline assignment: CDR1 LNHDA and CDR2 SQIVND (reference sequence). CDR3 length equals 16 residues. The CDR3 protein is CASSIGPPGAGYEQYF. CDR3 nucleotide sequence: TGTGCCAGTAGTATAGGTCCCCCGGGGGCCGGCTACGAGCAGTACTTC.

On this clone: In the same sample, other DNA sequences code for this CDR3. The gene calls are TRBV2 and TRBJ2-1; D is uncertain. V was pared by 6 bases and J by 0 bases, with 0 bases between. CDR1 is SNHLY and CDR2 is FYNNEI in the germline V gene. CDR3 length: 11 amino acids. CDR3 sequence (DNA): TGTGCCAGCAGCTCCTACAATGAGCAGTTCTTC. This encodes CASSSYNEQFF.

The V and J genes are TRBV27 and TRBJ2-5; unclear D gene. The DNA end is more similar to TRBJ2-7, so the J call may be wrong. Germline lookup yields CDR1 MNHEY and CDR2 SMNVEV (reference sequence). CDR3 size: 15 residues. CDR3 sequence (DNA): TGTGCCAGCAGGCCGGTACAAAAAACCTCCTACGAGCAGTACTTC. Amino acids: CASRPVQKTSYEQYF.

The chain carries TRBV5-1 and TRBJ2-3; 7 bases map to TRBD2. Germline V gives CDR1 SGHRS, CDR2 YFSETQ. The CDR3 is made up of 15 amino acids. V was pared by 0 bases and J by 0 bases, with 1 base of the junction left unmatched. The CDR3 DNA is TGCGCCAGCAGCTTGGTTAGCGGGAGCACAGATACGCAGTATTTT. Protein: CASSLVSGSTDTQYF.

The chain couples TRBV27 to TRBJ2-2; D may be TRBD1 or TRBD2 (5 bases each). Germline CDR1 is MNHEY and CDR2 is SMNVEV (reference sequence). The CDR3 runs 16 residues. The V and J ends lost 5 bases and 1 base respectively, with 14 bases between them. Here the CDR3 reads CASSRRRERNTGELFF. The DNA for the CDR3 is TGTGCCAGCAGTAGACGCAGGGAGCGGAACACCGGGGAGCTGTTTTTT.

This chain joins TRBV28 and TRBJ1-3, with a possible D match to TRBD1 (6 bases). The CDR3 extends over 17 amino acids. Germline loops: CDR1 MDHEN, CDR2 SYDVKM. The V end was cut by 8 bases, the J end by 0 bases, with 20 bases between. The CDR3: CASGGGDIGISGNTIYF. CDR3 nucleotide sequence: TGTGCCAGCGGAGGTGGGGACATCGGGATCTCTGGAAACACCATATATTTT.

This rearrangement joins TRBV28 to TRBJ1-1, with a possible D match to TRBD1 (6 bases). The CDR3 runs 13 residues. Trimming stripped 6 bases from V and 4 bases from J, with 12 bases between. Germline CDR1 and CDR2: MDHEN and SYDVKM. CDR3 coding DNA: TGTGCCAGCAGCGTACAGGGTGGCACTGAAGCTTTCTTT. Protein product: CASSVQGGTEAFF.

The genes are TRBV27 and TRBJ2-7; 7 positions match TRBD1. The CDR3 covers 13 residues. The V gene end was trimmed by 5 bases and the J gene end by 5 bases; junction bases not matched to a gene: 6. Germline values: CDR1 MNHEY, CDR2 SMNVEV (reference sequence). In nucleotides, the CDR3 is TGTGCCAGCAGTCTACAGGGGTTCAACGAGCAGTACTTC. It encodes CASSLQGFNEQYF.

The V and J genes are TRBV7-9 and TRBJ2-3; D remains unclear. There are 12 residues in the CDR3. The V gene's germline CDR1 is SEHNR and CDR2 FQNEAQ (reference sequence). Trimming took 5 bases from V and 4 from J, leaving 7 bases between them. The CDR3 nucleotides read TGTGCCAGCAGCAAAAGTGCAGATACGCAGTATTTT. Its translation: CASSKSADTQYF.

This chain connects TRBV7-9 to TRBJ2-5; possibly TRBD1 for D (6 bases). The germline gives CDR1 SEHNR, CDR2 FQNEAQ (reference sequence). Trimming shortened V by 5 bases and J by 1 base, and 14 bases separated the two germline ends. The CDR3 spans 15 residues. As DNA, the CDR3 is TGTGCCAGCAGCATAGGGGGTTTCTCCCAAGAGACCCAGTACTTC. This translates into CASSIGGFSQETQYF. The full variable domain, in which reference TRBV7-9 and TRBJ2-5 provide the parts outside the CDR3, is DTGVSQNPRHKITKRGQNVTFRCDPISEHNRLYWYRQTLGQGPEFLTYFQNEAQLEKSRLLSDRFSAERPKGSFSTLEIQRTEQGDSAMYLCASSIGGFSQETQYFGPGTRLLVL.